The source of this TCR beta chain is a study of regulatory T cells in long-lasting Graves disease. Arm-PCR of CDR3 regions and iRepertoire HTBI primers were used to build TCR beta libraries. TCRdb re-called the multiplex PCR reads through MiXCR, storing one row per CDR3 protein. The sample lists roughly 400,000 distinct CDR3 sequences, 16% occurring once. Time point defined: newly diagnosed GD, antithyroid drugs for less than 3 months. PBMC RNA was the source of the TCR library. This clonotype was seen ten or more times. The same specimen was also included in a second study, on T cells in Graves' hyperthyroidism and ophthalmopathy. That study reports: The HTBI primer set was used in a first-round RT-PCR of the TCR CDR3.

The specimen was peripheral blood mononuclear cells (PBMCs), collected at new diagnosis, from a patient treated with antithyroid drugs. The receptor comes from a woman between 18 and 30 years old with Graves disease.

DNA for the CDR3: TGTGCCACCAGCAGAGATCGACCTCCCGCCGCACAGGGGGCGAGTAATGAGCAGTTCTTC. Translated: CATSRDRPPAAQGASNEQFF. The J gene is TRBJ2-1, the V gene TRBV15, with 9 bases fitting TRBD1. The CDR3 extends over 20 amino acids. Losses at the gene ends were 0 bases for V and 7 bases for J; bases not matched to a gene: 19. Germline CDR1 reads LNHNV; CDR2 reads YYDKDF (reference sequence).